This entry concerns a single T cell receptor (beta chain). Authors' analysis steps: Researchers report that nucleated cell counts were estimated from reference gene primer amplification. Assay: immunoSEQ multiplex PCR; the TCRdb copy retains only in-frame clones and omits some. The D gene and trimming were derived from the DNA, and the V and J assignments and clone size from that table. The table shows around 310,000 clones, with around 90% occurring only once. Seattle patients were enrolled while actively infected and followed longitudinally. The data derive from a study of blood T cell repertoires in COVID-19. Trimming at V came to 1 base and at J to 6 bases, leaving 3 bases not matched to a gene. The germline CDR1 and CDR2 sequences are GTSNPN and SVGIG (reference sequence). The CDR3 loop spans 14 amino acids.

Sequencing was carried out using peripheral blood. This rearrangement joins TRBV30 to TRBJ2-2; 9 bases are a match to TRBD1. The TCR was taken from a woman aged 25 to 39 with COVID-19, enrolled during active disease. The CDR3 DNA reads TGTGCCTGGAGTGGGGGACAGGGTGCCGGGGAGCTGTTTTTT. Translation gives CAWSGGQGAGELFF. The full variable domain, with the rest looked up from reference TRBV30 and TRBJ2-2, is SQTIHQWPATLVQPVGSPLSLECTVEGTSNPNLYWYRQAAGRGLQLLFYSVGIGQISSEVPQNLSASRPQDRQFILSSKKLLLSDSGFYLCAWSGGQGAGELFFGEGSRLTVL.